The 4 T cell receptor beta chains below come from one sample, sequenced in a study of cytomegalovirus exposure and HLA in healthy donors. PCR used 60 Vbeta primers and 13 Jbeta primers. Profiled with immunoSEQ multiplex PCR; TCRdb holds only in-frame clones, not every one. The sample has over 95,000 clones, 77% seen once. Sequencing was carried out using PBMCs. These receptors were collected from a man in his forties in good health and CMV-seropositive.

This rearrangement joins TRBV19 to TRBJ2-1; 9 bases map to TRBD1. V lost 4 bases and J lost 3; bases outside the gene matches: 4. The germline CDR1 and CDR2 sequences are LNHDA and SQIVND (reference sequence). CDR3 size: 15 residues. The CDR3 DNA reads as TGTGCCAGTAGTACTACAGGGGGCAGCTACAATGAGCAGTTCTTC. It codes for CASSTTGGSYNEQFF.

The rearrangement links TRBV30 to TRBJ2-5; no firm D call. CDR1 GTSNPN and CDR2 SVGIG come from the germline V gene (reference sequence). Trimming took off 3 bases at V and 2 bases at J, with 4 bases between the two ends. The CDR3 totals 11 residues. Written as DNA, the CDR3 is TGTGCCTGGAGCAGTCAAGAGACCCAGTACTTC. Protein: CAWSSQETQYF.

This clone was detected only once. CDR3 nucleotides: TGTGCCAGCAGCGTGCGGGGGGGAGGCACAGATACGCAGTATTTT. It is translated as CASSVRGGGTDTQYF. The J gene is TRBJ2-3, the V gene TRBV9; TRBD2 aligns across 9 bases. Per germline, CDR1 SGDLS and CDR2 YYNGEE. CDR3 length: 15 residues. The ends lost 2 bases at V and 1 base at J; junction bases unmatched: 2.

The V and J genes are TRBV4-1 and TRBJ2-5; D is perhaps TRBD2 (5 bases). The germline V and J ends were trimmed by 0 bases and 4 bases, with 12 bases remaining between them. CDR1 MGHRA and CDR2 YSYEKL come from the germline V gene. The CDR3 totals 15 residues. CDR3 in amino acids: CASSQEELVRETQYF. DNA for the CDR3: TGCGCCAGCAGCCAAGAAGAACTAGTCCGAGAGACCCAGTACTTC.